A selection of T cell receptor beta chains follows, all from one sample in a study of shared clonotypes between healthy human individuals. Produced via immunoSEQ multiplex PCR; TCRdb's table is partial and in-frame only. Of about 2,200,000 clones in the sample, 90% to 95% were seen once. The sequencing input was naive CD8+ T cells from PBMCs. Receptors originate from a man aged 18 to 35 in good health. Some clones in this sample may be carry-over from other donors' samples. Both conserved end residues are trimmed from each CDR3. The order of the fields is clone size, V gene, CDR3 protein. Part of the rows lack a size; the others show once, few, many or a class for expanded clones.

- TRBV11-2 ASSLVFGVMAYEQY
- TRBV6-5 ASSGTSSTYEQY
- TRBV7-8 ASSLRAGPEAF
- TRBV27 ASSPRPPDRQWVYEQY
- TRBV10-1 ASSEPSGRATGELF
- TRBV28 ASSAFGELF
once TRBV27 ASRGIRRTGWETQY
- TRBV7-9 ASSFSGAWNTEAF
- TRBV4-1 ASSWGAYGYT
- TRBV9 ASRPGLATNTGELF
- TRBV27 ASSPLVTGSPYEQY
- TRBV28 ASSLYRKQNTEAF
- TRBV4-3 ASSPGSWETQY
- TRBV28 ASSLRGTRGYNEQF
- TRBV15 ATSRVGSGENIQY
- TRBV6-1 ASSPFRVKNQPQH
- TRBV13 ASSPEPLWDTQY
once TRBV7-9 ASSLDLGEQY
- TRBV28 ASKLYRYSDTGELF
- TRBV7-3 ASSKGTDTQY
- TRBV13 ASSEQGDQPQH
- TRBV4-3 ASSQGAPGNTIY
- TRBV30 AWSAGNTGELF
- TRBV6-1 ASSDELANTEAF
- TRBV7-6 ASSLASGGLAGVLNEQF
- TRBV10-3 ATNDRELSYEQY
- TRBV28 ASSYTQGMGDQPQH
- TRBV4-1 ASSQGPGLFSYEQY
- TRBV28 ASSWQGTGNTIY
once TRBV28 ASSLWTHSGRPEAF
once TRBV4-1 ASSQSSAGVVNEQF
- TRBV6-6 ASSYYVGAGGRGYT
- TRBV27 ASSVGTGAYEQY
- TRBV4-1 ASSPTRTGDAEQY
- TRBV5-1 ASSQGQGVEQY
- TRBV15 ATSRVGDTNEKLF
- TRBV27 ASSSPRVVTAGKLVGAQY
- TRBV28 ASSFWGAREKLF